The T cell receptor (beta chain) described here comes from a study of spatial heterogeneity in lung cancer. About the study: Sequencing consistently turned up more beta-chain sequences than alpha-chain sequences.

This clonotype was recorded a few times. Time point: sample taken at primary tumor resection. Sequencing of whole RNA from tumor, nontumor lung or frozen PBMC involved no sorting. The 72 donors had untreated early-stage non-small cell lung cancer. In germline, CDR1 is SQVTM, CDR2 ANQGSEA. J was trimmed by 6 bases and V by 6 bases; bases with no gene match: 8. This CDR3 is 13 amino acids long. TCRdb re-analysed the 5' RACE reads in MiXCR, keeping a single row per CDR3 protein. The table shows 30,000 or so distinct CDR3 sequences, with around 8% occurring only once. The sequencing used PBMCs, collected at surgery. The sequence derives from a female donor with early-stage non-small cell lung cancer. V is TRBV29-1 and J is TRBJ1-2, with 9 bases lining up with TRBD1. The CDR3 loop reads CSVDLQGANGYTF. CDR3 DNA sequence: TGCAGCGTCGACCTACAGGGGGCTAATGGCTACACCTTC.